These T cell receptor beta chains were read from a single sample in a study of T and B cells in COVID-19 patients. One entry per CDR3 protein results from TCRdb running MiXCR on the multiplex PCR reads. Of 3,500 to 4,500 distinct CDR3 sequences listed, about 20% are singletons. Material: blood. Receptors were obtained from a human donor with active COVID-19. CDR3s include the opening cysteine and the closing phenylalanine or tryptophan. The order of the fields is D gene, clone size, V gene, J gene, CDR3 protein, CDR3 DNA. D genes are given only for firm matches. Size tells how often a clone was seen (once, few, many) or the class of an expanded clone, and some rows leave it out.

NA	medium-sized	TRBV12-3/TRBV12-4	TRBJ2-6	CASSFRLTGANVLTF	TGTGCCAGCAGTTTTAGGCTAACGGGGGCCAACGTCCTGACTTTC
NA	medium-sized	TRBV27	TRBJ1-4	CASSLIAGPNEKLFF	TGTGCCAGCAGTTTAATTGCAGGGCCTAATGAAAAACTGTTTTTT
NA	NA	TRBV11-1	TRBJ2-1	CASSPLARVRKFF	TGTGCCAGCAGTCCTCTTGCGAGGGTACGGAAGTTCTTC
NA	few	TRBV20-1	TRBJ2-1	CSARRAYNEQFF	TGCAGTGCAAGGAGGGCGTACAATGAGCAGTTCTTC
NA	NA	TRBV12-3/TRBV12-4	TRBJ1-2	CASSLPGENYGYTF	TGTGCCAGCAGTCTCCCGGGGGAGAACTATGGCTACACCTTC
TRBD1	medium-sized	TRBV10-3	TRBJ2-7	CAIRGIRDRGIEQYF	TGTGCCATCAGGGGGATCCGGGACAGGGGGATCGAGCAGTACTTC
NA	medium-sized	TRBV6-5	TRBJ2-2	CASSYETTGELFF	TGTGCCAGCAGTTACGAGACCACCGGGGAGCTGTTTTTT
TRBD1	few	TRBV7-9	TRBJ2-7	CASSLEGGGSYEQYF	TGTGCCAGCAGCTTAGAAGGGGGCGGCTCCTACGAGCAGTACTTC
NA	medium-sized	TRBV30	TRBJ2-3	CAWSFEGGTQYF	TGTGCCTGGAGTTTCGAAGGGGGTACGCAGTATTTT
NA	medium-sized	TRBV19	TRBJ2-7	CASSTAGASYF	TGTGCCAGTAGTACGGCAGGGGCGTCGTACTTC
NA	NA	TRBV28	TRBJ2-2	CASSLMGLSNTGELFF	TGTGCCAGCAGTTTAATGGGACTTTCGAACACCGGGGAGCTGTTTTTT
NA	medium-sized	TRBV30	TRBJ1-2	CAWRGVGRVYGYTF	TGTGCCTGGAGGGGTGTAGGGCGGGTCTATGGCTACACCTTC
NA	NA	TRBV29-1	TRBJ2-3	CSVAGTPEGTDTQYF	TGCAGCGTCGCCGGGACACCGGAGGGGACAGATACGCAGTATTTT
NA	medium-sized	TRBV18	TRBJ2-1	CASSPVLSGDEQFF	TGTGCCAGCTCACCAGTGCTCAGTGGCGATGAGCAGTTCTTC
NA	few	TRBV25-1	TRBJ2-6	CASSESLRQVITGANVLTF	TGTGCCAGCAGTGAGAGTTTGAGACAGGTCATAACTGGGGCCAACGTCCTGACTTTC
NA	medium-sized	TRBV12-3/TRBV12-4	TRBJ1-2	CASRGRRGYTF	TGTGCCAGCAGAGGGAGGAGAGGCTACACCTTC
NA	many	TRBV5-4	TRBJ1-1	CASSGEEGLNTEAFF	TGTGCCAGCAGCGGGGAGGAGGGACTGAACACTGAAGCTTTCTTT
TRBD1	NA	TRBV4-3	TRBJ1-4	CASSHETTGTGNEKLFF	TGCGCCAGCAGCCATGAGACAACCGGGACAGGGAATGAAAAACTGTTTTTT
NA	few	TRBV20-1	TRBJ2-3	CSARDQGDGTDTQYF	TGCAGTGCTAGAGATCAGGGCGACGGGACAGATACGCAGTATTTT
NA	medium-sized	TRBV10-3	TRBJ1-2	CAISPEGGLGYTF	TGTGCCATCAGCCCTGAGGGAGGGCTCGGCTACACCTTC
TRBD2	NA	TRBV19	TRBJ2-1	CASSVRLGTSGDEQFF	TGTGCCAGTAGTGTCAGACTTGGGACTAGCGGGGATGAGCAGTTCTTC
NA	medium-sized	TRBV30	TRBJ1-4	CAWSAQSGGEKLFF	TGTGCCTGGAGTGCCCAAAGTGGCGGGGAAAAACTGTTTTTT
NA	few	TRBV20-1	TRBJ2-1	CSAVGGGSYNEQFF	TGCAGTGCCGTAGGGGGAGGGTCCTACAATGAGCAGTTCTTC
NA	NA	TRBV27	TRBJ2-1	CASSFGGFYNEQFF	TGTGCCAGCAGTTTTGGGGGTTTCTACAATGAGCAGTTCTTC
TRBD2	NA	TRBV5-1	TRBJ2-2	CASSLRPGTSGGGTGELFF	TGCGCCAGCAGCTTACGACCCGGGACTAGCGGAGGGGGGACCGGGGAGCTGTTTTTT
TRBD1	NA	TRBV12-3/TRBV12-4	TRBJ1-5	CDSSRTGSNQPQHF	TGTGACAGCAGTCGGACAGGTAGCAATCAGCCCCAGCATTTT
NA	medium-sized	TRBV12-3/TRBV12-4	TRBJ1-6	CASSLHGARESPLHF	TGTGCCAGCAGTTTACATGGGGCAAGGGAATCACCCCTCCACTTT
NA	medium-sized	TRBV27	TRBJ2-2	CASTSEGMNTGELFF	TGTGCCAGCACTTCAGAAGGGATGAACACCGGGGAGCTGTTTTTT
TRBD1	medium-sized	TRBV6-6	TRBJ2-7	CASSSSTGGRLF	TGTGCCAGCAGTTCCTCAACAGGGGGCCGCCTCTTC
TRBD2	NA	TRBV20-1	TRBJ2-2	CSASVAGGDTGELFF	TGCAGTGCTAGTGTAGCGGGAGGGGATACCGGGGAGCTGTTTTTT
NA	medium-sized	TRBV6-5	TRBJ2-3	CASSPLGRGADTQYF	TGTGCCAGCAGCCCCTTGGGAAGAGGGGCAGATACGCAGTATTTT
NA	many	TRBV20-1	TRBJ2-3	CSARVIPPDTQYF	TGCAGTGCCCGGGTCATTCCCCCAGATACGCAGTATTTT
TRBD1	medium-sized	TRBV5-5	TRBJ2-1	CASSLDRTGFYNEQFF	TGTGCCAGCAGCTTGGATCGGACAGGCTTCTACAATGAGCAGTTCTTC
TRBD1	NA	TRBV5-4	TRBJ1-1	CASSRRQGISMEAFF	TGTGCCAGCAGCCGAAGACAGGGGATTTCGATGGAAGCTTTCTTT
NA	medium-sized	TRBV6-6	TRBJ2-3	CASSYSSRSDTQYF	TGTGCCAGCAGTTACTCGTCTAGATCAGATACGCAGTATTTT
NA	few	TRBV28	TRBJ2-1	CASSLTRTPYNEQFF	TGTGCCAGCAGTTTGACTAGAACGCCCTACAATGAGCAGTTCTTC
NA	NA	TRBV29-1	TRBJ2-2	CSVALGGSRTGELFF	TGCAGCGTTGCGCTAGGGGGGAGTAGGACCGGGGAGCTGTTTTTT
TRBD2	large	TRBV6-2/TRBV6-3	TRBJ2-1	CASSLAGPNEQFF	TGTGCCAGCAGTCTAGCGGGACCCAATGAGCAGTTCTTC
TRBD1	few	TRBV20-1	TRBJ2-1	CSASSSTGVYNEQFF	TGCAGTGCGTCATCCTCGACAGGGGTATACAATGAGCAGTTCTTC
TRBD2	NA	TRBV5-5	TRBJ2-3	CASSLQLAGGTDTQYF	TGTGCCAGCAGCCTCCAACTAGCGGGAGGGACAGATACGCAGTATTTT
TRBD1	NA	TRBV4-3	TRBJ2-5	CASSQETGGGETQYF	TGCGCCAGCAGCCAAGAGACAGGGGGCGGAGAGACCCAGTACTTC
NA	large	TRBV29-1	TRBJ2-2	CSGRVGQMANTGELFF	TGCAGCGGTAGAGTGGGTCAGATGGCGAACACCGGGGAGCTGTTTTTT
NA	medium-sized	TRBV6-5	TRBJ2-7	CASRQGPYEQYF	TGTGCCAGCCGCCAAGGCCCCTACGAGCAGTACTTC
TRBD2	NA	TRBV19	TRBJ2-5	CASTYSGRAEKTQYF	TGTGCCAGTACTTATAGCGGGAGGGCCGAAAAGACCCAGTACTTC
NA	few	TRBV6-2/TRBV6-3	TRBJ1-5	CASSYYSQPQHF	TGTGCCAGCAGTTATTATTCTCAGCCCCAGCATTTT
NA	many	TRBV20-1	TRBJ2-1	CSATSWGESEQFF	TGCAGTGCCACTAGTTGGGGGGAAAGTGAGCAGTTCTTC
TRBD1	medium-sized	TRBV18	TRBJ1-2	CASSPQGGTSGYTF	TGTGCCAGCTCACCCCAGGGGGGAACCAGCGGCTACACCTTC